Shown below are 24 T cell receptor beta chains from a single sample sequenced in a study of blood T cell repertoires in COVID-19. Libraries were prepared by immunoSEQ multiplex PCR; TCRdb keeps only in-frame clonotypes and omits some of them. The sample yields over 100,000 clones, 85% to 90% seen once. Material: peripheral blood. All receptors come from a human donor in a cohort sampled during active COVID-19.

The chain employs TRBV5-6 and TRBJ2-2; D might be TRBD1 (5 bases). The length of the CDR3 is 15 residues. V lost 1 base to trimming and J lost 6 bases, with 13 bases between them. Germline CDR1 SGHDT, CDR2 YYEEEE. The CDR3 sequence: CASSLLTAGAGELFF. CDR3 DNA sequence: TGTGCCAGCAGCTTGCTGACAGCCGGAGCCGGGGAGCTGTTTTTT.

The V call is TRBV7-2, the J call TRBJ2-7; perhaps TRBD1 as D (6 bases). With 3 bases removed from V and 2 bases from J, the gap between germline ends came to 20 bases. The V gene's germline CDR1 is SGHTA and CDR2 FQGNSA. This CDR3 comprises 17 residues. The CDR3 reads CASSLPLRDRLTYEQYF. The CDR3 bases are TGTGCCAGCAGCTTGCCCCTCCGAGACAGGCTAACCTACGAGCAGTACTTC. Looking up the rest from reference TRBV7-2 and TRBJ2-7 gives the full variable domain: GAGVSQSPSNKVTEKGKDVELRCDPISGHTALYWYRQSLGQGLEFLIYFQGNSAPDKSGLPSDRFSAERTGGSVSTLTIQRTQQEDSAVYLCASSLPLRDRLTYEQYFGPGTRLTVT.

This clone was recorded once. The J gene is TRBJ2-2, the V gene TRBV10-3; TRBD2 matches at 7 bases. The CDR3 is 15 amino acids. J was trimmed by 2 bases and V by 8 bases; bases with no gene match: 8. Per the germline V gene, CDR1 is ENHRY and CDR2 is SYGVKD. CDR3 in amino acids: CAIGSSGDNTGELFF. The DNA for the CDR3 is TGTGCCATCGGATCGAGCGGGGATAACACCGGGGAGCTGTTTTTT.

V is TRBV6-4 and J is TRBJ2-3; a weak D match, TRBD2 (5 bases). Trimming shortened V by 0 bases and J by 3 bases, and 19 bases separated the two germline ends. CDR1 MRHNA and CDR2 SNTAGT come from the germline V gene. This CDR3 has 18 amino acids. The CDR3 region is CASSDSKEDWRSTDTQYF. DNA of the CDR3: TGTGCCAGCAGTGACTCGAAGGAGGACTGGCGTAGTACAGATACGCAGTATTTT.

The count of this clone is one. The chain carries TRBV5-4 and TRBJ2-7, with 11 nucleotides matching TRBD1. CDR1 is SGHNT, CDR2 YYREEE, per germline (reference sequence). The CDR3 length is 15 residues. V was pared by 0 bases and J by 4 bases, with 3 bases of the junction left unmatched. The chain's CDR3 is CASSLGGQGVYEQYF. The CDR3 DNA reads TGTGCCAGCAGCTTGGGGGGACAGGGGGTATACGAGCAGTACTTC.

This sequence joins TRBV27 and TRBJ2-7; perhaps TRBD2 as D (5 bases). V lost 6 bases, J lost 2 bases, and 14 bases lay in between. The CDR3 extends over 14 amino acids. Per the germline V gene, CDR1 is MNHEY and CDR2 is SMNVEV (reference sequence). The CDR3 loop reads CASSLTGVAYEQYF. DNA for the CDR3: TGTGCCAGCAGCTTAACCGGGGTTGCCTACGAGCAGTACTTC.

The genes are TRBV12-5 and TRBJ2-7; 10 bases map to TRBD1. The CDR3 sequence is 15 residues long. V shed 5 bases, J shed 5 bases, and the junction held 9 bases outside the gene matches. CDR1 and CDR2 from the germline V gene are LGHNT and FRNRAP. CDR3: CASGPPTGGLHEQYF. The DNA for the CDR3 is TGTGCTAGTGGTCCCCCGACAGGGGGCCTGCACGAGCAGTACTTC.

This clone has only a few counts. This chain links TRBV18 with TRBJ1-2; 7 bases match TRBD1. Trimming at V came to 3 bases and at J to 5 bases, leaving 6 bases not matched to a gene. The V gene's germline CDR1 is KGHSH and CDR2 LQKENI. The CDR3 loop spans 14 amino acids. Here the CDR3 reads CASSPQGDRYGYTF. CDR3 in DNA: TGTGCCAGCTCACCCCAGGGGGACCGATATGGCTACACCTTC. Looking up the rest from reference TRBV18 and TRBJ1-2 gives the full variable domain: NAGVMQNPRHLVRRRGQEARLRCSPMKGHSHVYWYRQLPEEGLKFMVYLQKENIIDESGMPKERFSAEFPKEGPSILRIQQVVRGDSAAYFCASSPQGDRYGYTFGSGTRLTVV.

V usage is TRBV9 and J usage is TRBJ2-3; TRBD2 aligns across 7 bases. J gave up 2 bases and V 4 bases, and 7 bases lay outside the gene matches. The CDR3 has 15 residues. CDR1 SGDLS and CDR2 YYNGEE come from the germline V gene. CDR3 in amino acids: CASSQSGEITDTQYF. The DNA of the CDR3 is TGTGCCAGCAGCCAGAGCGGGGAGATCACAGATACGCAGTATTTT.

The chain employs TRBV28 and TRBJ2-7, with 15 bases aligning to TRBD2. The CDR3 is 13 residues long. Germline V gene data show CDR1 as MDHEN and CDR2 as SYDVKM. Unmatched junction bases numbered 3, after V lost 8 bases and J lost 7 bases. The CDR3 region is CASGLAGGWEQYF. The CDR3 DNA reads TGTGCCAGCGGACTAGCGGGAGGGTGGGAGCAGTACTTC.

The chain is built from TRBV5-1 and TRBJ2-7; D is possibly TRBD2 (6 bases). Germline loops: CDR1 SGHRS, CDR2 YFSETQ. CDR3 length equals 11 residues. V was cut by 6 bases and J by 12 bases, with 16 bases left in between. CDR3 nucleotide sequence: TGCGCCAGCACCTCGGGAGAAGTGGCGTACTTC. Amino acid sequence: CASTSGEVAYF.

The V call is TRBV24-1, the J call TRBJ1-1; 8 bases align to TRBD1. V trimming: 12 bases; J trimming: 1 base; junction bases outside the gene matches: 12. The CDR3 consists of 15 residues. Germline CDR1 reads KGHDR; CDR2 reads SFDVKD. CDR3 loop: CASIKTGVRNTEAFF. The CDR3 coding sequence is TGTGCCTCGATTAAGACAGGGGTCCGGAACACTGAAGCTTTCTTT.

J is TRBJ1-1 and V is TRBV19; no clear D gene. V lost 5 bases and J lost 1, with 17 bases in between. This CDR3 region has 16 residues. Germline V gives CDR1 LNHDA, CDR2 SQIVND (reference sequence). CDR3 protein: CASSPMTMGWNTEAFF. The DNA for the CDR3 is TGTGCCAGTAGTCCAATGACTATGGGGTGGAACACTGAAGCTTTCTTT. Combining the CDR3 with reference TRBV19 and TRBJ1-1 gives the whole variable domain DGGITQSPKYLFRKEGQNVTLSCEQNLNHDAMYWYRQDPGQGLRLIYYSQIVNDFQKGDIAEGYSVSREKKESFPLTVTSAQKNPTAFYLCASSPMTMGWNTEAFFGQGTRLTVV.

The rearrangement joins TRBV7-6 to TRBJ2-2; tentative D call: TRBD1 (6 bases). V gave up 2 bases and J gave up 6 bases, with 13 bases separating them. The length of the CDR3 is 15 residues. The V gene's germline CDR1 is SGHVS and CDR2 FNYEAQ. For the CDR3, the DNA is TGTGCCAGCAGCTTAACCGCACAGGGACCCGGGGAGCTGTTTTTT. Protein sequence: CASSLTAQGPGELFF.

The rearrangement joins TRBV5-1 to TRBJ2-7; 12 bases match TRBD1. The germline V gene has CDR1 SGHRS and CDR2 YFSETQ. There are 14 residues in the CDR3. V dropped 4 bases and J dropped 5; count of bases not matched to a gene: 4. CDR3: CASSKGQGADEQYF. CDR3 in DNA: TGCGCCAGCAGCAAGGGACAGGGGGCTGACGAGCAGTACTTC.

This sequence joins TRBV19 and TRBJ2-7; TRBD2 agrees at 10 bases. Trimming cost V 3 bases and J 5 bases; bases outside gene matches: 13. In germline, CDR1 is LNHDA, CDR2 SQIVND (reference sequence). The CDR3 has 17 amino acids. The CDR3 reads CASSMEAGGPFAHEQYF. DNA of the CDR3: TGTGCCAGTAGTATGGAAGCGGGAGGGCCTTTCGCCCACGAGCAGTACTTC.

The J gene is TRBJ2-1, the V gene TRBV7-8; 10 bases match TRBD2. J gave up 2 bases and V 5 bases, and 3 bases lay outside the gene matches. Germline CDR1 is SGHVS and CDR2 is FQNEAQ. There are 15 residues in the CDR3. CDR3 sequence reads: CASSHLAGAYNEQFF. For the CDR3, the DNA is TGTGCCAGCAGCCATCTAGCGGGGGCCTACAATGAGCAGTTCTTC.

The gene calls are TRBV28 and TRBJ2-3; 8 bases are shared with TRBD1. Germline-derived CDR1 and CDR2 are MDHEN and SYDVKM. The CDR3 runs 15 residues. Here the CDR3 reads CAARQQGAITDTQYF. CDR3 nucleotides: TGTGCTGCGAGACAGCAGGGGGCTATCACAGATACGCAGTATTTT.

The chain couples TRBV9 to TRBJ2-1; 10 nucleotides align to TRBD2. The CDR3 spans 18 residues. V trimming: 0 bases; J trimming: 4 bases; junction bases outside the gene matches: 10. Germline V gene lookup returns CDR1 SGDLS and CDR2 YYNGEE. The CDR3 region is CASSVAPILAGTYNEQFF. The CDR3 nucleotides are TGTGCCAGCAGCGTAGCTCCAATACTAGCGGGGACGTACAATGAGCAGTTCTTC.

The chain carries TRBV5-5 and TRBJ2-2; no clear D. This CDR3 region has 14 residues. Per germline, CDR1 SGHKS and CDR2 YYEKEE (reference sequence). V gave up 0 bases and J gave up 6 bases, with 9 bases separating them. The CDR3 here is CASSLGSTAGELFF. CDR3 sequence (DNA): TGTGCCAGCAGCTTGGGATCAACGGCCGGGGAGCTGTTTTTT.

This clone appeared a single time. The chain couples TRBV19 to TRBJ1-1; possible D gene TRBD1, 5 bases. Trimming removed 1 base at V and 0 bases at J, with 9 bases between. This CDR3 region has 15 residues. CDR1 LNHDA and CDR2 SQIVND come from the germline V gene (reference sequence). The CDR3 DNA follows: TGTGCCAGTAGTATAGTGGGGGGGTTGAACACTGAAGCTTTCTTT. This sequence encodes CASSIVGGLNTEAFF. Drawing the rest from reference TRBV19 and TRBJ1-1, the complete variable domain is DGGITQSPKYLFRKEGQNVTLSCEQNLNHDAMYWYRQDPGQGLRLIYYSQIVNDFQKGDIAEGYSVSREKKESFPLTVTSAQKNPTAFYLCASSIVGGLNTEAFFGQGTRLTVV.

The chain couples TRBV6-5 to TRBJ1-1; D is perhaps TRBD1 (6 bases). V was trimmed by 5 bases and J by 8 bases, leaving 12 bases between them. CDR1 and CDR2 from the germline V gene are MNHEY and SVGAGI. This CDR3 spans 12 amino acids. The CDR3 loop reads CASSLTGQEAFF. The CDR3 DNA reads as TGTGCCAGCAGTCTAACAGGGCAAGAAGCTTTCTTT.

The V and J genes are TRBV9 and TRBJ1-2, with a tentative D call TRBD1 (6 bases). Trimming took 2 bases from V and 3 from J, leaving 14 bases between them. The CDR3 runs 15 residues. The germline gives CDR1 SGDLS, CDR2 YYNGEE. CDR3 nucleotides: TGTGCCAGCAGCGTCCAGGGGTCTCCTTACTATGGCTACACCTTC. It codes for CASSVQGSPYYGYTF.

This clone has a handful of counts. The rearrangement links TRBV6-5 to TRBJ2-5; the match to TRBD2 covers 9 bases. Unmatched junction bases numbered 5, after V lost 7 bases and J lost 2 bases. The CDR3 is made up of 14 amino acids. The V gene's germline CDR1 is MNHEY and CDR2 SVGAGI. CDR3 sequence: CASTLAGRQETQYF. Here the CDR3 DNA reads TGTGCCAGCACTCTAGCGGGGAGACAAGAGACCCAGTACTTC.